The 27 T cell receptor beta chains presented below share a single source sample, sequenced in a study of OX40 agonist ivuxolimab in advanced cancers. The assay was immunoSEQ multiplex PCR, and TCRdb's table has in-frame clones only and misses some. Of around 65,000 clones in the sample, 90% were seen once. The material was CD4+ or CD8+ T cells sorted from blood, obtained in a trial of the OX40 agonist ivuxolimab. These receptors came from an adult with an advanced solid tumor such as melanoma, head and neck, liver or kidney cancer.

The V and J genes are TRBV4-1 and TRBJ2-3; 11 bases match TRBD2. Trimming removed 0 bases from V and 7 bases from J; junction bases left unmatched: 3. CDR1 and CDR2 from the germline V gene are MGHRA and YSYEKL. The CDR3 extends over 15 amino acids. The CDR3 sequence: CASSQELAGVYTQYF. In nucleotides, the CDR3 is TGCGCCAGCAGCCAAGAACTAGCGGGAGTGTATACGCAGTATTTT.

This clone was seen a few times. CDR3 protein: CASSLGGLAGVEQYF. For the CDR3, the DNA is TGTGCCAGCAGCTTGGGAGGGCTAGCGGGAGTCGAGCAGTACTTC. The chain couples TRBV5-8 to TRBJ2-7, with 10 nucleotides matching TRBD2. The CDR3 totals 15 residues. Trimming took 0 bases from V and 6 from J; bases not matched to a gene: 6. CDR1 and CDR2 (germline): SGHTS, YDEGEE. The complete variable domain, with remaining parts taken from reference TRBV5-8 and TRBJ2-7, reads EAGVTQSPTHLIKTRGQQATLRCSPISGHTSVYWYQQALGLGLQFLLWYDEGEERNRGNFPPRFSGRQFPNYSSELNVNALELEDSALYLCASSLGGLAGVEQYFGPGTRLTVT.

V gene TRBV11-3 combines with J gene TRBJ2-1; unclear D gene. The V end lost 2 bases, the J end lost 0 bases, and 11 bases lay between the germline ends. The V gene's germline CDR1 is SGHNT and CDR2 YENEEA. The CDR3 covers 16 residues. CDR3 sequence: CASSLKVVASYNEQFF. The CDR3 DNA sequence: TGTGCCAGCAGCTTAAAAGTAGTGGCCTCCTACAATGAGCAGTTCTTC.

The chain carries TRBV18 and TRBJ1-3; D might be TRBD1 (5 bases). This CDR3 has 15 amino acids. Germline assignment: CDR1 KGHSH and CDR2 LQKENI. Deletions cut 3 bases from V and 0 bases from J, with 9 bases between. CDR3 loop: CASSPPGGSGNTIYF. The CDR3 DNA sequence: TGTGCCAGCTCACCTCCCGGGGGCTCTGGAAACACCATATATTTT.

The chain couples TRBV6-5 to TRBJ1-4; D not resolved. CDR3 length: 13 amino acids. V lost 2 bases to trimming and J lost 3 bases, with 4 bases between them. Germline V gene data show CDR1 as MNHEY and CDR2 as SVGAGI. The CDR3 protein is CASSYDSNEKLFF. CDR3 nucleotide sequence: TGTGCCAGCAGTTACGACTCTAATGAAAAACTGTTTTTT.

The chain is built from TRBV7-2 and TRBJ1-6; D is ambiguous. This CDR3 contains 14 residues. Between the trimmed V and J ends, which lost 4 bases and 9 bases, there was a span of 13 bases. Germline V gene lookup returns CDR1 SGHTA and CDR2 FQGNSA. CDR3 sequence reads: CASSSDSHGSPLHF. The CDR3 region has the DNA TGTGCCAGCAGCTCGGATAGTCACGGTTCACCCCTCCACTTT.

The chain carries TRBV18 and TRBJ2-7; D gene unclear. The V gene lost 2 bases and the J gene lost 6 bases, with 11 bases spanning the gap. CDR3 size: 13 residues. The germline V gene encodes CDR1 KGHSH and CDR2 LQKENI. CDR3 protein: CASSPASSAEQYF. The CDR3 DNA follows: TGTGCCAGCTCACCAGCCTCGTCAGCCGAGCAGTACTTC.

A remark on this clone: An end of the junction differs from the germline gene, which may be a read error. Here the CDR3 DNA reads TGTGCCAGCAGCCATTTGGGCAGCCAAGAGATCCAGTACTTC. Translation gives CASSHLGSQEIQYF. This chain uses TRBV14 with TRBJ2-5, with no clear D. The CDR3 has 14 amino acids. Looked up from germline, CDR1 is SGHDN and CDR2 is FVKESK. Variable domain in full (rest from reference TRBV14 and TRBJ2-5): EAGVTQFPSHSVIEKGQTVTLRCDPISGHDNLYWYRRVMGKEIKFLLHFVKESKQDESGMPNNRFLAERTGGTYSTLKVQPAELEDSGVYFCASSHLGSQEIQYFGPGTRLLVL.

V gene TRBV29-1 combines with J gene TRBJ1-3, with no clear D. Germline-derived CDR1 and CDR2 are SQVTM and ANQGSEA. V was pared by 4 bases and J by 0 bases, with 4 bases between. The CDR3 totals 12 residues. In DNA form, the CDR3 reads TGCAGCGTTGGAAGCTCTGGAAACACCATATATTTT. This encodes CSVGSSGNTIYF. Using reference TRBV29-1 and TRBJ1-3 for the parts outside the CDR3, the full variable domain is SAVISQKPSRDICQRGTSLTIQCQVDSQVTMMFWYRQQPGQSLTLIATANQGSEATYESGFVIDKFPISRPNLTFSTLTVSNMSPEDSSIYLCSVGSSGNTIYFGEGSWLTVV.

The CDR3 DNA is TGTGCCAGCAGCGTCCCGGGACTAGGTCGCACCGGGGAGCTGTTTTTT. Residues: CASSVPGLGRTGELFF. The chain has TRBV25-1 and TRBJ2-2; 8 bases are a match to TRBD2. After removal of 6 bases from V and 4 bases from J, the junction contained 10 bases not matched to a gene. In germline, CDR1 is MGHDK, CDR2 SYGVNS. This CDR3 has 16 residues.

This clone was counted once. The chain employs TRBV27 and TRBJ1-5, with a tentative D call TRBD1 (5 bases). This CDR3 region has 13 residues. Germline loops: CDR1 MNHEY, CDR2 SMNVEV (reference sequence). Trimming shortened V by 5 bases and J by 4 bases, and 9 bases separated the two germline ends. Here the CDR3 reads CASSKRGNQPQHF. The CDR3 DNA reads TGTGCCAGCAGTAAAAGGGGAAATCAGCCCCAGCATTTT.

The chain joins TRBV5-4 to TRBJ1-1; TRBD1 matches 8 bases. Germline V gene data show CDR1 as SGHNT and CDR2 as YYREEE (reference sequence). The V segment lost 2 bases and the J segment 5 bases; nucleotides outside the gene matches: 11. The CDR3 covers 16 residues. The chain's CDR3 is CASSFGSQGGYTEAFF. The CDR3 region has the DNA TGTGCCAGCAGCTTCGGTTCACAGGGGGGGTATACTGAAGCTTTCTTT.

V is TRBV28 and J is TRBJ1-1; D remains unclear. The CDR3 spans 13 residues. Per the germline V gene, CDR1 is MDHEN and CDR2 is SYDVKM. V was clipped by 3 bases and J by 1 base, with 6 bases between them. The CDR3 protein is CASSFAGNTEAFF. CDR3 DNA: TGTGCCAGCAGTTTCGCCGGGAACACTGAAGCTTTCTTT.

This chain uses TRBV6-5 with TRBJ2-7; 7 bases align to TRBD1. The CDR3 length is 12 residues. The ends lost 10 bases at V and 4 bases at J; junction bases unmatched: 7. The germline V gene has CDR1 MNHEY and CDR2 SVGAGI. As DNA, the CDR3 is TGTGCCACTGGGACAGCTCGGTACGAGCAGTACTTC. It encodes CATGTARYEQYF.

The V call is TRBV19, the J call TRBJ2-7; D not certain. Germline CDR1 LNHDA, CDR2 SQIVND (reference sequence). Trimming pared 5 bases from V and 5 bases from J, leaving 13 bases between. This CDR3 has 13 amino acids. CDR3 in DNA: TGTGCCAGTAGTGGCGCATCAGTTGACGAGCAGTACTTC. It translates to CASSGASVDEQYF.

This chain uses TRBV28 with TRBJ1-2, with 7 bases aligning to TRBD1. Germline V gene lookup returns CDR1 MDHEN and CDR2 SYDVKM. V lost 2 bases to trimming and J lost 6 bases; unmatched junction nucleotides: 6. This CDR3 has 14 amino acids. CDR3 DNA: TGTGCCAGCAGTTTAAGGGGGCAGGGTGATGGCTACACCTTC. It specifies CASSLRGQGDGYTF.

The V call is TRBV28, the J call TRBJ2-5, with a tentative D call TRBD1 (5 bases). Germline V gives CDR1 MDHEN, CDR2 SYDVKM. The germline V and J ends were trimmed by 5 bases and 1 base, with 8 bases remaining between them. The CDR3 covers 13 residues. CDR3 amino acids: CASSGGAQETQYF. The CDR3 region has the DNA TGTGCCAGCAGTGGTGGGGCCCAAGAGACCCAGTACTTC.

V usage is TRBV5-5 and J usage is TRBJ2-3; no definite D call. Trimming removed 4 bases from V and 1 base from J, with 7 bases in between. The CDR3 sequence is 13 residues long. From germline, CDR1 is SGHKS and CDR2 YYEKEE (reference sequence). CDR3 nucleotide sequence: TGTGCCAGCAGCGTCTTCGGCACAGATACGCAGTATTTT. Amino acids: CASSVFGTDTQYF.

This rearrangement joins TRBV6-6 to TRBJ1-2, with unresolved D. The CDR3 runs 14 residues. Germline CDR1 and CDR2: MNHNY and SVGAGI (reference sequence). The V and J ends lost 2 bases and 2 bases respectively, with 9 bases between them. The CDR3 nucleotides read TGTGCCAGCAGTTACCCGGTACCAAACTATGGCTACACCTTC. Translating it yields CASSYPVPNYGYTF.

The V gene is TRBV5-6, the J gene TRBJ1-5, with 10 bases fitting TRBD1. Germline V lookup: CDR1 SGHDT, CDR2 YYEEEE. This CDR3 contains 15 residues. J lost 4 bases, V lost 3 bases, and 4 bases had no gene match. CDR3 coding DNA: TGTGCCAGCAGCTCCGGGACAGGGGCTAATCAGCCCCAGCATTTT. As protein: CASSSGTGANQPQHF.

The chain carries TRBV19 and TRBJ1-2, with no clear D. This CDR3 contains 11 residues. Germline CDR1 and CDR2: LNHDA and SQIVND (reference sequence). Trimming shortened V by 5 bases and J by 8 bases, and 9 bases separated the two germline ends. The CDR3 region has the DNA TGTGCCAGTAGTTATGGTCGAGGCTACACCTTC. This codes for CASSYGRGYTF.

V and J are TRBV5-1 and TRBJ2-5; D might be TRBD1 (6 bases). The closer fit of TRBJ2-7 to the DNA end suggests the J call may be wrong. CDR3 size: 15 residues. Germline V gene lookup returns CDR1 SGHRS and CDR2 YFSETQ. CDR3 DNA sequence: TGCGCCAGCAGCTTGGATGGGACAAGTACCTACGAGCAGTACTTC. It is translated as CASSLDGTSTYEQYF.

The rearrangement uses TRBV4-3 and TRBJ2-3; 9 bases fit TRBD2. Germline CDR1 and CDR2: LGHNA and YSLEER. V dropped 0 bases and J dropped 6; count of bases not matched to a gene: 7. The CDR3 consists of 16 residues. The CDR3 nucleotides are TGCGCCAGCAGCCAAGATGCGGGAGGGGAGCGTGATACGCAGTATTTT. Protein product: CASSQDAGGERDTQYF.

The rearrangement uses TRBV2 and TRBJ2-1, with 12 bases lining up with TRBD2. The CDR3 length is 15 residues. CDR1 is SNHLY, CDR2 FYNNEI, per germline. V shed 1 base, J shed 10 bases, and the junction held 5 bases outside the gene matches. CDR3 loop: CASSEEWTSGIEQFF. The CDR3 region has the DNA TGTGCCAGCAGTGAAGAGTGGACTAGCGGGATCGAGCAGTTCTTC.

The V call is TRBV30, the J call TRBJ2-5; the D gene is possibly TRBD2 (5 bases). Per germline, CDR1 GTSNPN and CDR2 SVGIG (reference sequence). The CDR3 runs to 11 residues. Trimming took off 3 bases at V and 3 bases at J, with 5 bases between the two ends. The CDR3 DNA reads as TGTGCCTGGAGGAGGGAAGAGACCCAGTACTTC. As protein: CAWRREETQYF.

The rearrangement links TRBV27 to TRBJ2-5, with D possibly matching TRBD1 (6 bases). V lost 3 bases and J lost 2, with 10 bases in between. CDR3 length: 14 residues. Germline loops: CDR1 MNHEY, CDR2 SMNVEV (reference sequence). For the CDR3, the DNA is TGTGCCAGCAGTTTCAGGACAGCTCAAGAGACCCAGTACTTC. It translates to CASSFRTAQETQYF.

The chain carries TRBV5-1 and TRBJ2-5; 8 nucleotides line up with TRBD2. Germline values: CDR1 SGHRS, CDR2 YFSETQ. The length of the CDR3 is 17 residues. After removal of 4 bases from V and 5 bases from J, the junction contained 16 bases not matched to a gene. DNA of the CDR3: TGCGCCAGCAGCCGGGGGGGTAGCGGGATGTTAATCGAGACCCAGTACTTC. Amino acid sequence: CASSRGGSGMLIETQYF.